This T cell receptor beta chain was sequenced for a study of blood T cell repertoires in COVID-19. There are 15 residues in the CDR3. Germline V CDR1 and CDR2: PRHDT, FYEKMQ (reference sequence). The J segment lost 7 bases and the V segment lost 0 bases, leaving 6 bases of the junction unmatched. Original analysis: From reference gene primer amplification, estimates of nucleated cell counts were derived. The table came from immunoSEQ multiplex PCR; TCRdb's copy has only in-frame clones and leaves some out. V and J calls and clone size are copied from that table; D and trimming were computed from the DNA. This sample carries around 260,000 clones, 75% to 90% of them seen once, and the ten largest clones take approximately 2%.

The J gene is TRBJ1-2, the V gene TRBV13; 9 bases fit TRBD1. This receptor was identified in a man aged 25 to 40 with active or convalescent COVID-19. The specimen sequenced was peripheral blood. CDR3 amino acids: CASSLGGTGTSGYTF. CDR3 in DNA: TGTGCCAGCAGCTTAGGCGGGACAGGGACGTCTGGCTACACCTTC.